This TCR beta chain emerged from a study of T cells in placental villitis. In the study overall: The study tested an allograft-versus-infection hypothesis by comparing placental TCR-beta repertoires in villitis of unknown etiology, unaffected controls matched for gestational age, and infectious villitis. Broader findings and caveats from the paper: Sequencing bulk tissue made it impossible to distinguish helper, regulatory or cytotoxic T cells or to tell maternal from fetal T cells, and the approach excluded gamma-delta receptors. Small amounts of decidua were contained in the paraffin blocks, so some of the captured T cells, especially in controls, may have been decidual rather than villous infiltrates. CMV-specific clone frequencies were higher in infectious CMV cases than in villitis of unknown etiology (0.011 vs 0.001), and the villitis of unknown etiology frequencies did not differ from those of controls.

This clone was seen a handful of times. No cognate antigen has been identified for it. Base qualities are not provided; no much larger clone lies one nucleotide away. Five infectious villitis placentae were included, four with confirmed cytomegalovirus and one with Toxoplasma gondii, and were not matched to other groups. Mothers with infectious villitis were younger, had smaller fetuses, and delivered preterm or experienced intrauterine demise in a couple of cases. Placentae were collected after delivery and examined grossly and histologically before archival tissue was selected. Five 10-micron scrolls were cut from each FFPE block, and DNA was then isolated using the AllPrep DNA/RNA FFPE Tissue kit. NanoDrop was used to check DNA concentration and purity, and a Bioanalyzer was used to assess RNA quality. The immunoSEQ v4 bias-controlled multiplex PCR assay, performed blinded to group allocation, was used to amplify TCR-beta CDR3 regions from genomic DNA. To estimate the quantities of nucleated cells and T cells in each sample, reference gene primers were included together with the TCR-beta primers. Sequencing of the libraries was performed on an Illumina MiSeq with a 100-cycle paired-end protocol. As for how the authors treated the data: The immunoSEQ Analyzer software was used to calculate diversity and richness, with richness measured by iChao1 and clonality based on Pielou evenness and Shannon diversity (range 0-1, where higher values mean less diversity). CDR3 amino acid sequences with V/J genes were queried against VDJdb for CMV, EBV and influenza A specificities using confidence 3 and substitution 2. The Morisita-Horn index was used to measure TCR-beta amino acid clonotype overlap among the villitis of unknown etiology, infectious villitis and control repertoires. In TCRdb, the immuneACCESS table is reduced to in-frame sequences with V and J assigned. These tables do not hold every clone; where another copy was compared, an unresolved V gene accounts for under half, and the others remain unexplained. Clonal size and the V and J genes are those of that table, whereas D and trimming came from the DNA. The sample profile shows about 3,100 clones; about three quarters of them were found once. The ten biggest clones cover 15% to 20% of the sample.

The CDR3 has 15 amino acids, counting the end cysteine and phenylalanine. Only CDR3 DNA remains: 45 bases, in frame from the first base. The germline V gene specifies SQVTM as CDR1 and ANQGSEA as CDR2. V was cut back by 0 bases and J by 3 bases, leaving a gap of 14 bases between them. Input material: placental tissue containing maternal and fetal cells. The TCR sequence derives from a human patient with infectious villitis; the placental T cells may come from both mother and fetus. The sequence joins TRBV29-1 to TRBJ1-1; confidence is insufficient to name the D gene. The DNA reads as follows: TGCAGCGTTGAAGAAGGTCAATCTTGGGACACTGAAGCTTTCTTT. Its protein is CSVEEGQSWDTEAFF.